The subject of this entry is one TCR beta chain. Antigen unknown. Data came from immunoSEQ multiplex PCR; TCRdb stores just in-frame clones and leaves some out. This sample carries 95,000 to 150,000 clones, almost 95% of them seen once, and the ten largest clones take approximately 1.5%. The CDR3 loop spans 15 amino acids. The germline V gene encodes CDR1 SGHVS and CDR2 FNYEAQ. V lost 5 bases, J lost 4 bases, and 9 bases stayed unmatched. These data come from a study of T cell responses to AZD1222 COVID-19 vaccine. Whole-study results and caveats: Females outnumbered males among donors, who were mostly white British; clonal diversity was possibly underestimated. Variant regions that are unmutated are reportedly the target of nearly half of spike-specific TCRs. At study baseline, merely six AZD1222 recipients were seropositive. Distributed over spike, vaccine-associated CD4 TCRs predominated at 160-218 and 743-854.

This specimen consisted of peripheral blood, obtained on day 0 of AZD1222 vaccination. The chain links TRBV7-6 to TRBJ1-2, with 8 bases lining up with TRBD1. The TCR was taken from an adult in good health. CDR3 coding DNA: TGTGCCAGCAGCCTAGGACAGGGCCCACTCTATGGCTACACCTTC. Translated, it gives CASSLGQGPLYGYTF.